The 18 T cell receptor beta chains in this list originate from one sample, sequenced in a study of OX40 agonist ivuxolimab in advanced cancers. Measured with immunoSEQ multiplex PCR; TCRdb has only the in-frame clones, and not every one. The sample holds roughly 93,000 clones, around 80% seen once. Sample: CD4+ or CD8+ T cells sorted from blood, taken in a trial of the OX40 agonist ivuxolimab. Receptors originate from an adult with an advanced solid tumor such as melanoma, head and neck, liver or kidney cancer.

J is TRBJ1-1 and V is TRBV27; 7 bases agree with TRBD1. This CDR3 contains 14 residues. Germline V gene sequence: CDR1 MNHEY, CDR2 SMNVEV (reference sequence). The V segment lost 6 bases and the J segment 0 bases; nucleotides outside the gene matches: 4. In nucleotides, the CDR3 is TGTGCCAGCAGAAAGGGACAGTTGAACACTGAAGCTTTCTTT. It encodes CASRKGQLNTEAFF.

The chain combines TRBV4-1 with TRBJ1-2; 9 nucleotides agree with TRBD1. V lost 4 bases, J lost 5 bases, and 11 bases stayed unmatched. CDR3 size: 16 residues. CDR1 is MGHRA, CDR2 YSYEKL, per germline. CDR3 coding DNA: TGCGCCAGCAGCCTTGTCCGGGACAGGGACATTTATGGCTACACCTTC. Translation: CASSLVRDRDIYGYTF.

V is TRBV19 and J is TRBJ1-1; TRBD1 agrees at 8 bases. CDR1 LNHDA and CDR2 SQIVND come from the germline V gene (reference sequence). V gave up 5 bases and J gave up 5 bases; unmatched junction bases: 7. The CDR3 length is 14 residues. CDR3 nucleotide sequence: TGTGCCAGTAGTGTGGGACAGGCTTTGACTGAAGCTTTCTTT. Its translation: CASSVGQALTEAFF.

The rearrangement links TRBV7-6 to TRBJ2-7, with 7 bases aligning to TRBD2. The CDR3 length is 15 residues. Losses at the gene ends were 6 bases for V and 4 bases for J; bases not matched to a gene: 12. Germline loops: CDR1 SGHVS, CDR2 FNYEAQ. The CDR3 DNA reads as TGTGCCAGCAGTTTAAAGCCGGGAGGAATGTACGAGCAGTACTTC. Amino acids: CASSLKPGGMYEQYF.

This chain connects TRBV6-5 to TRBJ1-1; 7 nucleotides align to TRBD1. Germline lookup yields CDR1 MNHEY and CDR2 SVGAGI. There are 15 residues in the CDR3. The J segment lost 4 bases and the V segment lost 4 bases, leaving 9 bases of the junction unmatched. The CDR3 spells CASSSPDRKSTEAFF. The CDR3 region has the DNA TGTGCCAGCAGTTCACCGGACAGGAAGAGCACTGAAGCTTTCTTT.

This clone was counted between two and nine times. This rearrangement joins TRBV18 to TRBJ2-2; D is unresolved. The CDR3 is 12 amino acids. Trimming removed 3 bases at V and 7 bases at J, with 6 bases between. CDR1 is KGHSH and CDR2 is LQKENI in the germline V gene. CDR3: CASSPRDGELFF. The CDR3 coding sequence is TGTGCCAGCTCACCCCGTGACGGGGAGCTGTTTTTT.

In its sample, this clone was seen a few times. The V and J genes are TRBV29-1 and TRBJ2-7; possibly TRBD1 or TRBD2 for D (5 bases each). Germline CDR1 SQVTM, CDR2 ANQGSEA. V was trimmed by 7 bases and J by 0 bases, leaving 13 bases between them. CDR3 length: 13 amino acids. CDR3 sequence reads: CSAISGGSYEQYF. For the CDR3, the DNA is TGCAGCGCAATCAGTGGGGGCTCCTACGAGCAGTACTTC.

The chain employs TRBV5-6 and TRBJ1-1, with a weak D call TRBD1 (5 bases). This CDR3 has 17 residues. Germline V lookup: CDR1 SGHDT, CDR2 YYEEEE. The ends were cut back, 4 bases at V and 5 bases at J, with 24 bases in the middle. The CDR3, as DNA: TGTGCCAGCAGCCTCTACACTCGGGGAGGGGCCAATACTGAAGCTTTCTTT. This translates into CASSLYTRGGANTEAFF. Drawing the rest from reference TRBV5-6 and TRBJ1-1, the complete variable domain is DAGVTQSPTHLIKTRGQQVTLRCSPKSGHDTVSWYQQALGQGPQFIFQYYEEEERQRGNFPDRFSGHQFPNYSSELNVNALLLGDSALYLCASSLYTRGGANTEAFFGQGTRLTVV.

This clone appeared a few times. The V and J genes are TRBV7-2 and TRBJ2-2; D could derive from TRBD1 or TRBD2 (6 bases each). The CDR3 length is 17 residues. The V gene's germline CDR1 is SGHTA and CDR2 FQGNSA. V shed 3 bases and J shed 2 bases, with 16 bases lying between them. The CDR3 sequence is CASSFRGGGHNTGELFF. CDR3 nucleotide sequence: TGTGCCAGCAGCTTTAGAGGAGGGGGACACAACACCGGGGAGCTGTTTTTT.

The rearrangement joins TRBV9 to TRBJ2-6, with D uncertain. Per germline, CDR1 SGDLS and CDR2 YYNGEE. The CDR3 runs 16 residues. The germline V and J ends were trimmed by 1 base and 2 bases, with 10 bases remaining between them. The CDR3 sequence: CASSVMGRAGANVLTF. In nucleotides, the CDR3 is TGTGCCAGCAGCGTAATGGGTAGGGCTGGGGCCAACGTCCTGACTTTC.

V gene TRBV19 combines with J gene TRBJ1-1; no clear D gene. In germline, CDR1 is LNHDA, CDR2 SQIVND (reference sequence). Deletions cut 3 bases from V and 6 bases from J, with 11 bases between. This CDR3 is built from 13 residues. Here the CDR3 DNA reads TGTGCCAGTAGTATTGTGGGATGGGCTGAAGCTTTCTTT. It encodes CASSIVGWAEAFF.

The chain has TRBV9 and TRBJ2-3; TRBD2 matches 10 bases. J lost 3 bases, V lost 4 bases, and 17 bases had no gene match. The CDR3 has 19 residues. Germline lookup yields CDR1 SGDLS and CDR2 YYNGEE. The CDR3 DNA follows: TGTGCCAGCAGCCCCCGCCGGAGGAGCGGGAGGGCCTGGACAGATACGCAGTATTTT. As protein: CASSPRRRSGRAWTDTQYF.

This chain links TRBV19 with TRBJ2-1; 10 bases match TRBD2. The CDR3 is 16 residues long. The V segment lost 4 bases and the J segment 4 bases; nucleotides outside the gene matches: 7. Germline CDR1 is LNHDA and CDR2 is SQIVND (reference sequence). The CDR3 here is CASSTPTSGKYNEQFF. The CDR3 nucleotides read TGTGCCAGTAGTACCCCTACTAGCGGGAAATACAATGAGCAGTTCTTC.

This clone turned up a few times. This chain connects TRBV7-7 to TRBJ2-2; TRBD1 aligns across 11 bases. Trimming at V came to 5 bases and at J to 6 bases, leaving 5 bases not matched to a gene. CDR3 length equals 15 residues. Germline V CDR1 and CDR2: SSHAT, FNYEAQ (reference sequence). As DNA, the CDR3 is TGTGCCAGCAGCCCAGGGACAGGGGGATCCGGGGAGCTGTTTTTT. The encoded protein is CASSPGTGGSGELFF.

This clone was seen only once. The V and J genes are TRBV11-2 and TRBJ2-7; possibly TRBD1 or TRBD2 for D (6 bases each). This CDR3 is 15 amino acids long. V gave up 1 base and J gave up 3 bases, with 13 bases separating them. Germline assignment: CDR1 SGHAT and CDR2 FQNNGV. The CDR3 DNA sequence: TGTGCCAGCAGCTTAGTTTCCGGGGGCGTCTACGAGCAGTACTTC. Translating gives CASSLVSGGVYEQYF.

This clone was picked up one time. The chain uses TRBV7-2 and TRBJ2-7; D unresolved. This CDR3 comprises 13 residues. Trimming pared 4 bases from V and 4 bases from J, leaving 11 bases between. Per the germline V gene, CDR1 is SGHTA and CDR2 is FQGNSA. The CDR3 DNA reads TGTGCCAGCAGCTCCGTGCAGAGTTACGAGCAGTACTTC. Translating it yields CASSSVQSYEQYF.

The chain links TRBV2 to TRBJ2-1; 8 bases line up with TRBD2. The CDR3 has 15 residues. Germline loops: CDR1 SNHLY, CDR2 FYNNEI. The J segment lost 6 bases and the V segment lost 0 bases, leaving 4 bases of the junction unmatched. CDR3 sequence (DNA): TGTGCCAGCAGTGAAGCGGAAGCGGGGGTCAATGAGCAGTTCTTC. Translated: CASSEAEAGVNEQFF.

V gene TRBV19 combines with J gene TRBJ1-5; D possibly corresponds to TRBD1 (6 bases). Germline V lookup: CDR1 LNHDA, CDR2 SQIVND (reference sequence). This CDR3 is built from 15 residues. V was clipped by 5 bases and J by 2 bases, with 13 bases between them. The DNA of the CDR3 is TGTGCCAGTAGTTACAGGGAGGTGGGCAATCAGCCCCAGCATTTT. It specifies CASSYREVGNQPQHF.